This T cell receptor beta chain was retrieved from a study of blood T cell repertoires in COVID-19. Trimming removed 1 base at V and 1 base at J, with 6 bases between. Germline CDR1 and CDR2: SGHNT and YENEEA. CDR3 length equals 14 residues. Assay: immunoSEQ multiplex PCR; the TCRdb copy retains only in-frame clones and omits some. The profile shows roughly 230,000 clones, about 88% of them singletons. This TCR was recovered from a man aged 65 to 85 with acute or convalescent COVID-19. The gene calls are TRBV11-3 and TRBJ2-3, with D uncertain. The sequenced material came from peripheral blood. This chain's CDR3 is CASSLVQGTDTQYF. The CDR3 region has the DNA TGTGCCAGCAGCTTAGTTCAGGGCACAGATACGCAGTATTTT.